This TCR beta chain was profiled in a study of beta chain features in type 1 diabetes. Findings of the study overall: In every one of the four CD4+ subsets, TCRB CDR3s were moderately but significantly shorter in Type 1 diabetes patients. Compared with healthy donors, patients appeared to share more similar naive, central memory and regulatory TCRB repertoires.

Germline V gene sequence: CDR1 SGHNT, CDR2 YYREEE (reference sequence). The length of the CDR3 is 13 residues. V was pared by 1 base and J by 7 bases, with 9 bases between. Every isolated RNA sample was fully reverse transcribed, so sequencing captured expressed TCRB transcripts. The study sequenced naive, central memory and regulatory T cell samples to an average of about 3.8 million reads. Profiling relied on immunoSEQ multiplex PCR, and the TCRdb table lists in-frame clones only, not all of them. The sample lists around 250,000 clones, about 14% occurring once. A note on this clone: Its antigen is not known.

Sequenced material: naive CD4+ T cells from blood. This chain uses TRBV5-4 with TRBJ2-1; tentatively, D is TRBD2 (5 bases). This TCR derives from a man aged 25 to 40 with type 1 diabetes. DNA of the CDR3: TGTGCCAGCAGCTTGTCTAGCCTAAATGAGCAGTTCTTC. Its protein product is CASSLSSLNEQFF.